This TCR beta chain derives from a study of control samples from healthy donors and cancer patients (TCRdb year 2020). Comment on this clone: The antigen it binds to is not known. No base-level quality is on record; no much larger clone is a single base apart.

CDR3 length: 14 amino acids, cysteine to phenylalanine. The read is trimmed to its CDR3 DNA, 42 bases read in frame from base 1. V sheds 1 base and J sheds 4 bases, leaving 10 bases between their ends. In the germline V gene, CDR1 corresponds to MGHRA and CDR2 to YSYEKL. The library relied on the immunoSEQ multiplex PCR assay. TCRdb obtained this table from immuneACCESS and retained in-frame rearrangements with V and J assigned. These tables miss some clones; where compared with another copy, unresolved V genes account for less than half of the shortfall, and the remainder is unexplained. The sample table lists 90,000 to 100,000 clones, around 80% of them with a count of one. The ten largest clones capture 10% of the sample.

This sequence was found in a woman aged 25-40 years in good health. The V gene is TRBV4-1 and the J gene is TRBJ1-2; perhaps TRBD1 is the D gene, with 5 bases matching. The sequenced sample consisted of blood. The base sequence is TGCGCCAGCAGCCAAGGGCAGGGAACCTATGGCTACACCTTC. Its amino acids are CASSQGQGTYGYTF.